The 5 T cell receptor beta chains given below trace back to one sample, sequenced in a study of T cell changes during pregnancy in multiple sclerosis. Repertoires were generated with immunoSEQ multiplex PCR, while TCRdb's copy carries only in-frame clones and drops some. Of fewer than 55,000 clones listed, 80% to 95% are singletons. This sample comprised peripheral blood, obtained after pregnancy. The receptor set was obtained from a female donor with multiple sclerosis, enrolled in a pregnancy study.

This clone occurred once. The rearrangement uses TRBV29-1 and TRBJ2-3; tentative D call: TRBD1 (5 bases). The V end was cut by 7 bases, the J end by 4 bases, with 12 bases between. Germline V lookup: CDR1 SQVTM, CDR2 ANQGSEA. The CDR3 contains 12 residues. This CDR3 reads CSATAGSDTQYF. The CDR3 DNA sequence: TGCAGCGCCACCGCAGGGTCAGATACGCAGTATTTT.

The rearrangement links TRBV9 to TRBJ2-5, with 8 nucleotides matching TRBD1. CDR1 and CDR2 from the germline V gene are SGDLS and YYNGEE. The CDR3 loop spans 16 amino acids. The V and J ends lost 4 bases and 5 bases, in that order; junction bases with no gene match: 13. This CDR3 reads CASSLSVQGGWETQYF. CDR3 DNA: TGTGCCAGCAGCTTGTCGGTACAGGGGGGATGGGAGACCCAGTACTTC.

This clone is a singleton in its sample. The V gene is TRBV9, the J gene TRBJ2-3; the match to TRBD2 covers 9 bases. V was clipped by 0 bases and J by 6 bases; unmatched bases: 8. The germline CDR1 and CDR2 sequences are SGDLS and YYNGEE. CDR3 length equals 16 residues. Written as DNA, the CDR3 is TGTGCCAGCAGCGTAGGTTGGCGGGGGGGCGGGGATACGCAGTATTTT. Protein sequence: CASSVGWRGGGDTQYF. The full variable domain, in which reference TRBV9 and TRBJ2-3 provide the parts outside the CDR3, is DSGVTQTPKHLITATGQRVTLRCSPRSGDLSVYWYQQSLDQGLQFLIQYYNGEERAKGNILERFSAQQFPDLHSELNLSSLELGDSALYFCASSVGWRGGGDTQYFGPGTRLTVL.

The chain uses TRBV5-6 and TRBJ2-5; 9 positions match TRBD2. Germline CDR1 and CDR2: SGHDT and YYEEEE. The CDR3 contains 17 residues. J was trimmed by 1 base and V by 3 bases; bases with no gene match: 10. The DNA of the CDR3 is TGTGCCAGCAGCTCGCTTACTAGCGGGCTTACCCAAGAGACCCAGTACTTC. Translation: CASSSLTSGLTQETQYF.

V usage is TRBV5-1 and J usage is TRBJ2-2; perhaps TRBD2 as D (7 bases). The V end lost 3 bases, the J end lost 4 bases, and 16 bases lay between the germline ends. In germline, CDR1 is SGHRS, CDR2 YFSETQ. This CDR3 spans 16 amino acids. In nucleotides, the CDR3 is TGCGCCAGCAGCTCCGACAAGGGGGGGGTCACCGGGGAGCTGTTTTTT. Translation: CASSSDKGGVTGELFF.